This T cell receptor beta chain was retrieved from a study of cytomegalovirus exposure and HLA in healthy donors. The germline gives CDR1 SGHAT, CDR2 FQNNGV. V lost 5 bases and J lost 5; bases outside the gene matches: 14. The CDR3 is made up of 16 amino acids. 60 Vbeta and 13 Jbeta primers were used in PCR. Profiled with immunoSEQ multiplex PCR; TCRdb holds only in-frame clones, not every one. The table has over 70,000 clones, 80% seen once. The genes are TRBV11-2 and TRBJ2-5; 7 positions agree with TRBD2. This clonotype was sampled from a man between 18 and 29 years old in good health and CMV-seronegative. The sample comprised PBMCs. The CDR3 DNA follows: TGTGCCAGCAGCACTTCGAGCGGGGCGCCCTGGGAGACCCAGTACTTC. This sequence encodes CASSTSSGAPWETQYF.